The entry below describes one T cell receptor beta chain. The antigen is undetermined. A junction end diverges from the germline sequence, so it may reflect a read error. TCRdb recomputed calls from the 5' RACE reads with MiXCR, one row per CDR3 protein. In the table there are under 800,000 distinct CDR3 sequences, around 20% of which are singletons. The record originates from a study of identical twins. The CDR3 is made up of 18 amino acids. Study-level results: Out-of-frame TCR alpha sharing observed in monozygotic twins exceeded model estimates.

These data were also filed under a second study, of T cells expressing NK-cell markers.

The receptor's source is a woman between 18 and 29 years old in good health. The chain employs TRBV12-3 or TRBV12-4 and TRBJ2-6; D not certain. The source material was PBMCs. Written as DNA, the CDR3 is TGTGCCATCAGTCCTCGGACGGCAACCCTCTCTGGGGCCAACGTCCTGACTTTC. Residues: CAISPRTATLSGANVLTF.